This entry features one T cell receptor (beta chain) sequence. Its specificity is not known. Donors were all healthy Caucasians. These data are taken from a study of identical twins. Germline V CDR1 and CDR2: SGHRS, YFSETQ. The V gene lost 0 bases and the J gene lost 4 bases, with 16 bases spanning the gap. This CDR3 region has 16 residues. MiXCR was run by TCRdb on the 5' RACE reads, yielding one entry per CDR3 protein. The data show 470,000 or so distinct CDR3 sequences, approximately 24% seen once. Study results and limitations: Memory repertoires showed no such pattern, whereas abundant cord blood beta clonotypes carried fewer insertions.

These data were also reused for a study on T cells expressing NK-cell markers. As that study records: Researchers got TCR beta repertoires out of sorted CD3+CD56+NKG2C+, CD3+CD56+NKG2C- and CD3+CD56-NKG2C+ T cells.

Specimen: CD4+ T cells sorted from blood. This sequence joins TRBV5-1 and TRBJ1-1, with a weak D call TRBD1 (6 bases). This clonotype was sampled from a woman in her late teens or twenties in good health. The CDR3 protein is CASSLGHRVGSTEAFF. In nucleotides, the CDR3 is TGCGCCAGCAGCTTGGGGCACAGGGTAGGGAGCACTGAAGCTTTCTTT.